This T cell receptor beta chain appears in the sequencing data of a study of vaccination and CD4 T cells after COVID-19. Background on the study: Stimuli were overlapping spike peptide pools of SARS-CoV-2 and three common cold coronaviruses (HCoV-NL63, HCoV-OC43, HCoV-229E). Controls had a CEFX pool, an HIV-1 Nef pool, or no peptide added.

A note on this clonotype: The antigen is unknown.

Treatment indicated: approximately nine-day PBMC culture with coronavirus spike peptide pools or control peptides (ViraFEST assay). Looked up from germline, CDR1 is ENHRY and CDR2 is SYGVKD. This CDR3 contains 13 residues. Trimming stripped 10 bases from V and 1 base from J, with 13 bases between. The Oncomine TCR Beta short-read assay was applied to DNA of cultured CD4+ T cells. Each CDR3 protein gets one entry after TCRdb re-called the PCR reads with MiXCR. There are about 15,000 distinct CDR3 sequences in the sample; around 50% occur only once, and more than 10% lies in the top ten. This receptor was identified in a human donor who had recovered from COVID-19. The chain links TRBV10-3 to TRBJ1-1, with D uncertain. Sequences were obtained from CD4+ T cells from blood, cultured in vitro. CDR3 bases: TGTGCCAGCTCACCACCGACGAACACTGAAGCTTTCTTT. This codes for CASSPPTNTEAFF.